What follows are 32 T cell receptor beta chains derived from one specimen sequenced in a study of T cell repertoires in cytomegalovirus infection. Which antigens these TCRs recognize remains unknown. TCRdb fed the reads into MiXCR, producing one record per CDR3 protein. Among hundreds of thousands of distinct CDR3 sequences listed, around a third were seen once. This specimen was cultured CD8+ T cells from PBMCs, taken from culture after CMV antigen stimulation. These receptors were collected from a human donor in good health (CMV status not recorded). Some clones in this sample may be carry-over from other donors' samples.

The chain carries TRBV4-1 and TRBJ2-1; 12 bases are shared with TRBD2. This CDR3 region has 15 residues. J gave up 8 bases and V 4 bases, and 6 bases lay outside the gene matches. The germline V gene encodes CDR1 MGHRA and CDR2 YSYEKL. CDR3 nucleotides: TGCGCCAGCAGCCCACCCCGACTAGCGGGGGATGAGCAGTTCTTC. This encodes CASSPPRLAGDEQFF.

This clonotype occurred a few times. The rearrangement links TRBV7-9 to TRBJ1-3; D gene uncertain. Trimming took 4 bases from V and 0 from J, leaving 13 bases between them. This CDR3 contains 16 residues. Germline V gene data show CDR1 as SEHNR and CDR2 as FQNEAQ (reference sequence). The DNA for the CDR3 is TGTGCCAGCAGCTCCGTTCGCCTAGTCTCTGGAAACACCATATATTTT. It is translated as CASSSVRLVSGNTIYF.

The chain employs TRBV9 and TRBJ2-2, with D possibly TRBD1 on 5 matching bases. This CDR3 is built from 16 residues. Germline values: CDR1 SGDLS, CDR2 YYNGEE. V dropped 3 bases and J dropped 0 bases, with 12 bases sitting between them. In DNA, the CDR3 is TGTGCCAGCAGCGGCACAGGTTACGCGAACACCGGGGAGCTGTTTTTT. It encodes CASSGTGYANTGELFF.

V and J are TRBV29-1 and TRBJ2-3; a possible D gene is TRBD1 (5 bases). Trimming pared 6 bases from V and 6 bases from J, leaving 22 bases between. This CDR3 is 15 amino acids long. CDR1 and CDR2 from the germline V gene are SQVTM and ANQGSEA. CDR3 sequence: CSVLDSPHELDTQYF. CDR3 DNA: TGCAGCGTGCTAGACAGTCCCCACGAACTGGATACGCAGTATTTT.

The chain joins TRBV4-1 to TRBJ1-1, with TRBD1 matching over 7 bases. The CDR3 is 14 amino acids. Germline V CDR1 and CDR2: MGHRA, YSYEKL. The V gene end was trimmed by 4 bases and the J gene end by 4 bases; junction bases not matched to a gene: 6. CDR3 bases: TGCGCCAGCAGCCTCCCCGCAGGGGGCACTGAAGCTTTCTTT. This encodes CASSLPAGGTEAFF.

This clonotype has just a few counts. The DNA of the CDR3 is TGTGCCAGCAGCTCAGCCTGGCTTCACAATGAGCAGTTCTTC. Translating gives CASSSAWLHNEQFF. The chain has TRBV27 and TRBJ2-1; the D is unclear. Trimming removed 6 bases at V and 5 bases at J, with 14 bases between. This CDR3 spans 14 amino acids. The germline gives CDR1 MNHEY, CDR2 SMNVEV (reference sequence).

This chain links TRBV19 with TRBJ1-5; D gene ambiguous. CDR3 length: 14 residues. Trimming stripped 7 bases from V and 6 bases from J, with 16 bases between. The germline V gene encodes CDR1 LNHDA and CDR2 SQIVND (reference sequence). The CDR3 DNA follows: TGTGCCAGTACCCTTTATGGGGTCGGTCAGCCCCAGCATTTT. Translating it yields CASTLYGVGQPQHF.

Ten or more counts support this clonotype. The V call is TRBV7-9, the J call TRBJ2-1; D is unresolved. With 1 base removed from V and 3 bases from J, the gap between germline ends came to 16 bases. CDR1 SEHNR and CDR2 FQNEAQ come from the germline V gene (reference sequence). The CDR3 runs to 17 residues. CDR3 protein: CASSLGGPRWVYNEQFF. The CDR3 bases are TGTGCCAGCAGCTTAGGGGGTCCCCGGTGGGTCTACAATGAGCAGTTCTTC.

About this clonotype: Germline and junction disagree at one end, which may indicate a read error. This chain uses TRBV12-3 or TRBV12-4 with TRBJ1-1; the D is unclear. There are 8 residues in the CDR3. CDR3 bases: TGTGCCAGCAGTTTTGAGGAGTTT. Its translation is CASSFEEF.

This chain joins TRBV19 and TRBJ2-1, with 10 bases aligning to TRBD2. The CDR3 contains 15 residues. The J segment lost 2 bases and the V segment lost 5 bases, leaving 3 bases of the junction unmatched. Germline V gene sequence: CDR1 LNHDA, CDR2 SQIVND (reference sequence). CDR3 nucleotides: TGTGCCAGTAGTGAACTAGCGGGGCCCTACAATGAGCAGTTCTTC. Translating it yields CASSELAGPYNEQFF.

The chain joins TRBV24-1 to TRBJ2-5; TRBD1 or TRBD2 may be the D gene (5 bases each). The CDR3 is 13 residues long. V was shortened by 10 bases and J by 7 bases, with 18 bases between the two germline ends. The V gene's germline CDR1 is KGHDR and CDR2 SFDVKD. The CDR3 region has the DNA TGTGCCACGGCTAGGGAGTTCCAGGGGACCCAGTACTTC. Residues: CATAREFQGTQYF.

The J gene is TRBJ2-3, the V gene TRBV10-1; D unclear. Germline V gene sequence: CDR1 WNHNN, CDR2 SYGVQD (reference sequence). Deletions cut 5 bases from V and 5 bases from J, with 11 bases between. The CDR3 is made up of 13 amino acids. DNA of the CDR3: TGCGCCAGCAGTTCTTTTTCACGAGATACGCAGTATTTT. It translates to CASSSFSRDTQYF.

The gene calls are TRBV4-1 and TRBJ2-1; 11 nucleotides agree with TRBD2. The CDR3 loop spans 19 amino acids. Unmatched junction bases numbered 15, after V lost 1 base and J lost 7 bases. Germline loops: CDR1 MGHRA, CDR2 YSYEKL. In nucleotides, the CDR3 is TGCGCCAGCAGCCAAGGAGTAGGTAGGCTAGCGGGAGGTCGGAATGAGCAGTTCTTC. Protein sequence: CASSQGVGRLAGGRNEQFF.

This chain uses TRBV6-2 or TRBV6-3 with TRBJ2-3; a weak D match, TRBD2 (6 bases). V was clipped by 1 base and J by 4 bases, with 9 bases between them. This CDR3 contains 14 residues. Germline-derived CDR1 and CDR2 are MNHEY and SVGEGT. The CDR3 reads CASSYWGDPDTQYF. CDR3 DNA sequence: TGTGCCAGCAGTTACTGGGGGGATCCAGATACGCAGTATTTT.

The chain joins TRBV4-2 to TRBJ2-5, with D perhaps matching TRBD1 (6 bases). Trimming shortened V by 0 bases and J by 5 bases, and 13 bases separated the two germline ends. The germline CDR1 and CDR2 sequences are LGHNA and YNFKEQ. The CDR3 spans 15 residues. CDR3 sequence (DNA): TGTGCCAGCAGCCAAGATAAGGGGGTGGCTGAGACCCAGTACTTC. This translates into CASSQDKGVAETQYF.

This clonotype was detected a few times. The CDR3 here is CASSERLAGVINNEQFF. The CDR3 bases are TGTGCCAGCAGTGAAAGACTAGCGGGGGTTATCAACAATGAGCAGTTCTTC. The chain uses TRBV6-1 and TRBJ2-1; TRBD2 matches 12 bases. V gave up 2 bases and J gave up 5 bases; unmatched junction bases: 7. The CDR3 spans 17 residues. Germline V CDR1 and CDR2: MNHNS, SASEGT.

This clonotype was recorded a few times. The J gene is TRBJ1-4, the V gene TRBV12-3 or TRBV12-4; D perhaps matches TRBD1 (5 bases). This CDR3 has 16 residues. Trimming cost V 6 bases and J 4 bases, with 18 bases left between them. The CDR3 coding sequence is TGTGCCAGCAGGCCGTGGGGGACGGGGGTTAATGAAAAACTGTTTTTT. Translated: CASRPWGTGVNEKLFF.

This chain links TRBV6-5 with TRBJ2-3, with TRBD2 matching over 12 bases. Trimming removed 4 bases from V and 5 bases from J; junction bases left unmatched: 10. Germline CDR1 is MNHEY and CDR2 is SVGAGI. The CDR3 is 17 amino acids. CDR3: CASSSTSGGELGDTQYF. CDR3 coding DNA: TGTGCCAGCAGTTCGACTAGCGGGGGTGAACTTGGAGATACGCAGTATTTT.

This clonotype was counted between two and nine times. The chain uses TRBV19 and TRBJ1-1; no reliable D call. Trimming shortened V by 2 bases and J by 5 bases, and 9 bases separated the two germline ends. The CDR3 length is 13 residues. The V gene's germline CDR1 is LNHDA and CDR2 SQIVND (reference sequence). CDR3 loop: CASSITLWTEAFF. CDR3 nucleotide sequence: TGTGCCAGTAGTATAACTCTTTGGACTGAAGCTTTCTTT.

CDR3 amino acids: CASSLAGVPSNEQFF. The CDR3 DNA reads TGTGCCAGCAGTTTAGCAGGAGTACCCTCAAATGAGCAGTTCTTC. This chain uses TRBV28 with TRBJ2-1; D gene unclear. V dropped 2 bases and J dropped 7 bases, with 15 bases sitting between them. The CDR3 has 15 amino acids. CDR1 is MDHEN, CDR2 SYDVKM, per germline.

A few counts support this clonotype. The chain is built from TRBV29-1 and TRBJ2-1; D remains unclear. Germline V lookup: CDR1 SQVTM, CDR2 ANQGSEA. The CDR3 totals 12 residues. V lost 0 bases and J lost 7, with 7 bases in between. CDR3 residues: CSVEDLKNEQFF. The CDR3, as DNA: TGCAGCGTTGAAGATCTGAAAAATGAGCAGTTCTTC.

The chain couples TRBV19 to TRBJ1-2; 7 bases fit TRBD1. Germline lookup yields CDR1 LNHDA and CDR2 SQIVND (reference sequence). V dropped 10 bases and J dropped 11; count of bases not matched to a gene: 16. The CDR3 spans 13 residues. The CDR3 protein is CATPTGLEALYTF. The DNA for the CDR3 is TGTGCCACCCCGACAGGGCTAGAAGCTTTGTACACCTTC.

This clonotype was recorded at least ten times. This rearrangement joins TRBV4-2 to TRBJ1-5; D not resolved. The CDR3 is made up of 15 amino acids. The ends were cut back, 4 bases at V and 2 bases at J, with 12 bases in the middle. Germline V lookup: CDR1 LGHNA, CDR2 YNFKEQ. In DNA, the CDR3 is TGTGCCAGCAGCCCAGAAGGTAGCGGCAATCAGCCCCAGCATTTT. Residues: CASSPEGSGNQPQHF.

This rearrangement joins TRBV20-1 to TRBJ1-4, with TRBD1 matching over 12 bases. The CDR3 loop spans 16 amino acids. The junction had 14 bases not matched to a gene; V was cut back by 7 bases and J by 8 bases. Germline V lookup: CDR1 DFQATT, CDR2 SNEGSKA (reference sequence). The DNA for the CDR3 is TGCAGTGGTAAAACCGGGACAGGGGGCGATGGAGAAAAACTGTTTTTT. Amino acid sequence: CSGKTGTGGDGEKLFF.

The rearrangement uses TRBV4-1 and TRBJ1-5; D is undetermined. Germline V gene sequence: CDR1 MGHRA, CDR2 YSYEKL. The CDR3 is 15 residues long. The V end was cut by 0 bases, the J end by 7 bases, with 13 bases between. CDR3 protein: CASSQEATPAQPQHF. CDR3 coding DNA: TGCGCCAGCAGCCAAGAAGCCACGCCGGCACAGCCCCAGCATTTT.

This clonotype has at least ten counts. The CDR3 reads CASSLGVAGGFYV. DNA for the CDR3: TGTGCCAGCAGCTTAGGGGTAGCGGGGGGATTCTACGTC. This rearrangement joins TRBV7-9 to TRBJ2-7; 10 nucleotides align to TRBD2. Trimming at V came to 1 base and at J to 13 bases, leaving 7 bases not matched to a gene. The germline gives CDR1 SEHNR, CDR2 FQNEAQ (reference sequence). This CDR3 region has 13 residues.

This clonotype has more than one count but fewer than ten. The CDR3 reads CASSSPGEVLHV. The CDR3 coding sequence is TGTGCCAGCAGTTCCCCTGGGGAAGTACTTCACGTC. The V gene is TRBV28, the J gene TRBJ2-7; D call uncertain. Germline V gene sequence: CDR1 MDHEN, CDR2 SYDVKM. This CDR3 is 12 amino acids long.

This chain uses TRBV7-6 with TRBJ1-2; 7 nucleotides align to TRBD1. The germline V gene encodes CDR1 SGHVS and CDR2 FNYEAQ. J was trimmed by 8 bases and V by 5 bases; bases with no gene match: 11. This CDR3 spans 14 amino acids. The CDR3 reads CASSKGRGEEGYTF. The CDR3 DNA reads TGTGCCAGCAGCAAGGGCAGGGGGGAGGAAGGCTACACCTTC.

This clonotype was seen more than once but under ten times. The gene calls are TRBV6-1 and TRBJ2-3; 8 positions match TRBD2. The CDR3 runs 20 residues. V shed 2 bases, J shed 0 bases, and the junction held 16 bases outside the gene matches. Germline assignment: CDR1 MNHNS and CDR2 SASEGT. As DNA, the CDR3 is TGTGCCAGCAGTGAACACGGGGGGGATCTTCATATTTATAGCACAGATACGCAGTATTTT. It yields the protein CASSEHGGDLHIYSTDTQYF.

This clonotype has only a few counts. The genes are TRBV2 and TRBJ2-3, with a weak D call TRBD2 (6 bases). The CDR3 is made up of 15 amino acids. Per germline, CDR1 SNHLY and CDR2 FYNNEI. Trimming took 3 bases from V and 2 from J, leaving 12 bases between them. CDR3 sequence: CASSEQIADTDTQYF. The CDR3 DNA reads TGTGCCAGCAGTGAGCAAATAGCGGACACAGATACGCAGTATTTT.

The chain has TRBV5-4 and TRBJ2-1; a possible D gene is TRBD1 (5 bases). V shed 4 bases and J shed 8 bases, with 19 bases lying between them. Looked up from germline, CDR1 is SGHNT and CDR2 is YYREEE (reference sequence). This CDR3 is 15 amino acids long. The DNA for the CDR3 is TGTGCCAGCAGCCCTTATGCCGAGTCAGGGCATGAGCAGTTCTTC. Protein: CASSPYAESGHEQFF.

The chain links TRBV6-1 to TRBJ1-2; no clear D gene. Germline V gives CDR1 MNHNS, CDR2 SASEGT. The CDR3 runs to 16 residues. V was shortened by 1 base and J by 3 bases, with 15 bases between the two germline ends. CDR3 bases: TGTGCCAGCAGTGAAGGACCGCTTCGAGCCGACTATGGCTACACCTTC. Protein sequence: CASSEGPLRADYGYTF.